This T cell receptor (beta chain) was observed in a study of T cell responses to AZD1222 COVID-19 vaccine (dated by TCRdb to the early 2020s). Context from the whole study: AZD1222 recipients whose second dose came at about 4 weeks and those whose second dose came at about 12 weeks were combined into one group, since spike-specific TCR depth and breadth did not differ between the two schedules. Trial participants were enrolled by age into subgroups of 18-55, 56-69 and 70-plus years, and around 140, 26 and 57 TCR-sequenced participants, respectively, were included in these subgroups. A total of 230 to 250 trial participants underwent TCR sequencing, of whom about 210 had received two doses of AZD1222 and 26 had received two doses of the MenACWY control vaccine. Broad study findings and their caveats: After two AZD1222 doses, spike-specific TCR breadth and depth were significantly higher than at day 0 and than in MenACWY recipients. Conclusions about previously exposed vaccinees are limited, since just a handful of AZD1222 recipients were seropositive for SARS-CoV-2 at baseline. The vaccine-associated CD4 TCRs covered the entire spike protein, and the dominant responses fell in regions 160-218 and 743-854. The 56-69-year group was small, and its depth increase did not reach significance, likely because of low power. Epitopes outside the regions mutated in the B.1.351 and B.1.1.7 variants were reportedly recognized by nearly half of the unique spike-specific TCRs. Because no day 14 peak-response samples were available, repertoires were characterized only after the peak T cell response. Participants were mostly white British and included more females than males, and it was suggested by the authors that clonal diversity may have been underestimated.

The CDR3 contains 13 residues, cysteine and phenylalanine counted. The sequence is cut down to CDR3 DNA, 39 bases in frame from base 1. CDR1 is given as MDHEN and CDR2 as SYDVKM, both from the germline V gene. A distance of 5 bases separates the germline ends of V and J, which lose 2 bases and 0 bases respectively. Taken with the paper, the label for time point translates to: baseline before first vaccination. Samples from vaccinated people were obtained from the UK trials COV001 and COV002, which included a single-blind randomized controlled phase 2/3 trial of AZD1222 (ChAdOx1 nCoV-19) in healthy adults. For TCRbeta chain sequencing, PBMC samples from trial participants were taken at day 0 and at day 28 after the second dose. Notes on this clone: Its antigen is currently not known. Base-call qualities are not available, and no considerably larger clone is one nucleotide away.

The CDR3 regions of human TCRbeta chains were subjected to immunosequencing. The original methods were these. TCRs in the repertoires were compared against a reference library of SARS-CoV-2-specific TCRs that had been generated with the MIRA antigen-specificity platform. Breadth was defined as the fraction of unique TCRs that were SARS-CoV-2-associated, and depth was defined as the fraction of total T cells that were SARS-CoV-2-associated. Using the MIRA data, each spike-specific TCR was assigned both to the spike region to which the TCR was reactive and to a CD4 or CD8 class. Log10-transformed breadth and depth values were compared by one-way ANOVA with Sidak's multiple comparisons tests. TCRdb provides this immuneACCESS table in a form limited to in-frame rearrangements. Some clones are lacking; in checked studies, under half of them reflect an unresolved V gene, and why the rest are absent is not known. D and trimming were read from the DNA, whereas the V and J calls and clone size are those reported in that table. Recorded for this sample are under 130,000 clones; around 89% of them occurred a single time. The biggest ten clones account for 2.5% of the sample.

The sequences come from peripheral blood, collected on day 0 of AZD1222 vaccination. The chain employs TRBV28 and TRBJ2-7, with the D gene too uncertain to name. This receptor was taken from an adult in good health. The bases are TGTGCCAGCAGTTTAGCGAGCTCCTACGAGCAGTACTTC. Its protein reads: CASSLASSYEQYF.